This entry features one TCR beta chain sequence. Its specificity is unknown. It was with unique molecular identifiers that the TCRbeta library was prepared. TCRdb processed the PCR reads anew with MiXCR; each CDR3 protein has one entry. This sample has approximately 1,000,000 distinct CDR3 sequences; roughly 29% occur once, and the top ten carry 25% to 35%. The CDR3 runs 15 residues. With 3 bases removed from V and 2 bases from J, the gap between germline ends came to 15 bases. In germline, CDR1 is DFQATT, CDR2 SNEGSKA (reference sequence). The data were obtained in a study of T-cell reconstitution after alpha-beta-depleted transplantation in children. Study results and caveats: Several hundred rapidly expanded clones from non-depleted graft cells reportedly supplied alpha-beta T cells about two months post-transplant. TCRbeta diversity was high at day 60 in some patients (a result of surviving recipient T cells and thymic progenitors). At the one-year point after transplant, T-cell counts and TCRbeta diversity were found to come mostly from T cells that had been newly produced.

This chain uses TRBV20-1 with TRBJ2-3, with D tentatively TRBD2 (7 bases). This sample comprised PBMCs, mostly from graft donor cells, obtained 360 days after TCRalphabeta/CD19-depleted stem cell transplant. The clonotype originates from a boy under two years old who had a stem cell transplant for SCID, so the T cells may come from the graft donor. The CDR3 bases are TGCAGTGCTAGGAGGGGGGGGGCCCCCACAGATACGCAGTATTTT. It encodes CSARRGGAPTDTQYF.